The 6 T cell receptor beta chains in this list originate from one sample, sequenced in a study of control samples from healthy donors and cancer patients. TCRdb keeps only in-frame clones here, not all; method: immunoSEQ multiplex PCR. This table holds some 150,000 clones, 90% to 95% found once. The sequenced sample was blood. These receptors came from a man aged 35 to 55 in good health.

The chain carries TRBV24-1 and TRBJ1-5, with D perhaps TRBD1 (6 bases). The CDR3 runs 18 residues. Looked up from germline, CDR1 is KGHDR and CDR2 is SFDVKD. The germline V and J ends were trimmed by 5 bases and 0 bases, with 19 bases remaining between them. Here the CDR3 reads CATSAPPDRRYSNQPQHF. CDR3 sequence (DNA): TGTGCCACCAGTGCCCCCCCGGACAGACGGTATAGCAATCAGCCCCAGCATTTT.

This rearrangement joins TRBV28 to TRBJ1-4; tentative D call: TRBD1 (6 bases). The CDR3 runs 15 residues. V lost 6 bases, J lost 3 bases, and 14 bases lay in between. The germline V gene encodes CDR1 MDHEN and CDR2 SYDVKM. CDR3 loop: CASRGPDSSNEKLFF. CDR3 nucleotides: TGTGCCAGCAGAGGGCCGGACAGTTCTAATGAAAAACTGTTTTTT.

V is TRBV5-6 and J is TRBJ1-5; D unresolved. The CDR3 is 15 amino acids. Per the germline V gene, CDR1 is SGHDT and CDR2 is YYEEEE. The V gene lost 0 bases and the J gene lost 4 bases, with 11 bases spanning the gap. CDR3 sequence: CASSLAGKGNQPQHF. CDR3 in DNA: TGTGCCAGCAGCTTGGCGGGTAAGGGTAATCAGCCCCAGCATTTT.

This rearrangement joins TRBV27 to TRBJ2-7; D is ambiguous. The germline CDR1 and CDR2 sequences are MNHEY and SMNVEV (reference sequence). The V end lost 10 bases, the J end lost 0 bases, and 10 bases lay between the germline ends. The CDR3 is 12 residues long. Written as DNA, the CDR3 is TGTGCCACCTGGACCGTCTCCTACGAGCAGTACTTC. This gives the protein CATWTVSYEQYF.

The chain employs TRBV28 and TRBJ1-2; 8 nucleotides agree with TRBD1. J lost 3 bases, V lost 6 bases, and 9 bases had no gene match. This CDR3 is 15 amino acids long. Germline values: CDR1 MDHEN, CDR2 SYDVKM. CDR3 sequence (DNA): TGTGCCAGCAGCACCGGGACAGGCCGCCACTATGGCTACACCTTC. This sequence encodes CASSTGTGRHYGYTF.

The CDR3 DNA is TGTGCCAGCAGCTTAAGCGGGACAGGGGTCACTGAAGCTTTCTTT. Amino acid sequence: CASSLSGTGVTEAFF. The chain joins TRBV7-3 to TRBJ1-1, with 10 bases identical to TRBD1. CDR3 length: 15 amino acids. Germline CDR1 and CDR2: SGHTA and FQGTGA. Trimming took 1 base from V and 4 from J; bases not matched to a gene: 3. Together with reference TRBV7-3 and TRBJ1-1, the CDR3 gives the full variable domain: GAGVSQTPSNKVTEKGKYVELRCDPISGHTALYWYRQSLGQGPEFLIYFQGTGAADDSGLPNDRFFAVRPEGSVSTLKIQRTERGDSAVYLCASSLSGTGVTEAFFGQGTRLTVV.